The T cell receptor beta chain described here comes from a study of shared clonotypes between healthy human individuals. Overall study findings and caveats: Naive CD4 clonotypes overlapped across a handful of donors at around 5%.

V lost 5 bases and J 5 bases, leaving 13 bases between the germline ends. This CDR3 is 15 amino acids long. Germline CDR1 reads MDHEN; CDR2 reads SYDVKM. As concerns this clone: Antigen unknown.

Deep-level running was used for the assay. Produced via immunoSEQ multiplex PCR; TCRdb's table is partial and in-frame only. The table records approximately 980,000 clones, approximately 76% of them present only once. The chain joins TRBV28 to TRBJ1-6; no firm D call. The sequenced material came from memory CD4+ T cells sorted from blood. Subset reported: CD45RA-negative fraction. The sequence derives from a man in his late teens or twenties in good health. The CDR3 coding sequence is TGTGCCAGCAGTCCCCCCATCGGTGATAATTCACCCCTCCACTTT. This encodes CASSPPIGDNSPLHF.